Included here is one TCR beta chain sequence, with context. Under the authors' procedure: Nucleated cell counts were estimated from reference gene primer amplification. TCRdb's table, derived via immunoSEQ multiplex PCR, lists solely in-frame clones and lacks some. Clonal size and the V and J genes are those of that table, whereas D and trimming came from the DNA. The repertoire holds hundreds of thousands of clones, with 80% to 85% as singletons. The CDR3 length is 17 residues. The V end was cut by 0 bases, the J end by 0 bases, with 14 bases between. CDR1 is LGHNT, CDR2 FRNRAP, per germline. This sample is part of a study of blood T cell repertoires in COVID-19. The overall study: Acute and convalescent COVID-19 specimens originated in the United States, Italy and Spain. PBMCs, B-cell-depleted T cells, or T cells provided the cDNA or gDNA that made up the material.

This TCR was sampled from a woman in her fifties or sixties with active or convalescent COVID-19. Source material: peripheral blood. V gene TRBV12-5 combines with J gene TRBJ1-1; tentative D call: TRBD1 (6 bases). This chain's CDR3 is CASGLVLNRVMNTEAFF. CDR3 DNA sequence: TGTGCTAGTGGTTTGGTACTGAACAGGGTGATGAACACTGAAGCTTTCTTT. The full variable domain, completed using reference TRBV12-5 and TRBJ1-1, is DARVTQTPRHKVTEMGQEVTMRCQPILGHNTVFWYRQTMMQGLELLAYFRNRAPLDDSGMPKDRFSAEMPDATLATLKIQPSEPRDSAVYFCASGLVLNRVMNTEAFFGQGTRLTVV.